The T cell receptor (beta chain) under discussion was sequenced for a study of neoadjuvant anti-PD-1 for oral cavity cancer. Time point: after neoadjuvant nivolumab, at surgical resection. Produced via immunoSEQ multiplex PCR; TCRdb's table is partial and in-frame only. Seen here are over 1,300 clones, 53% observed once, and the top ten hold 17%. The sequence came from a person aged 35-79 years with oral cavity squamous cell carcinoma. The sample consisted of tumor tissue, taken after nivolumab (anti-PD-1) treatment.

The CDR3 region is CASSLLPPGGQGYEQYF. CDR3 nucleotide sequence: TGCGCCAGCAGCCTCCTTCCCCCCGGGGGACAGGGTTACGAGCAGTACTTC. The chain couples TRBV4-1 to TRBJ2-7; 9 positions match TRBD1. CDR1 and CDR2 (germline): MGHRA, YSYEKL. CDR3 length: 17 amino acids. Trimming at V came to 4 bases and at J to 4 bases, leaving 14 bases not matched to a gene.